Below, 28 T cell receptor beta chains from the same sample are listed, as sequenced in a study of blood T cells in healthy people across ages. Next came a second PCR, run for about 6 to 12 cycles, which used a sample-barcoded 5' primer along with a J-beta primer mix. Each CDR3 protein gets one entry after TCRdb re-called the 5' RACE reads with MiXCR. Among 850,000 to 1,300,000 distinct CDR3 sequences, over 35% were seen once, and the ten largest hold 18%. The sequenced sample was blood. Receptor source: a woman aged 55-75 years in good health.

The V gene is TRBV3-1, the J gene TRBJ1-1, with D perhaps matching TRBD1 (6 bases). Germline V CDR1 and CDR2: LGHDT, YNNKEL (reference sequence). Trimming took off 5 bases at V and 0 bases at J, with 25 bases between the two ends. CDR3 size: 19 residues. This chain's CDR3 is CASSLGPLNRDPLNTEAFF. In DNA, the CDR3 is TGTGCCAGCAGCTTAGGCCCTCTGAACAGGGATCCTCTGAACACTGAAGCTTTCTTT.

V gene TRBV24-1 combines with J gene TRBJ2-1; TRBD2 matches 7 bases. V shed 9 bases and J 7 bases; nucleotides not matched to a gene: 11. The CDR3 sequence is 14 residues long. Germline V gene data show CDR1 as KGHDR and CDR2 as SFDVKD. CDR3 coding DNA: TGTGCCACCGGGGAGGGTGGGTCCCGGAATGAGCAGTTCTTC. This codes for CATGEGGSRNEQFF.

A few counts support this clonotype. The V call is TRBV7-6, the J call TRBJ2-7, with 8 bases that match TRBD1. TRBJ2-5 explains the end of the DNA better; the J call may be wrong. Germline assignment: CDR1 SGHVS and CDR2 FNYEAQ. This CDR3 has 13 residues. The chain's CDR3 is CASSVNRGETQYF. The CDR3 bases are TGTGCCAGCAGCGTCAACAGGGGGGAGACCCAGTACTTC.

As regards this clonotype: The germline gene is not matched at one end of the junction; a read error may be the cause. The chain links TRBV28 to TRBJ1-5, with D unclear. The CDR3 is made up of 15 amino acids. The germline V gene encodes CDR1 MDHEN and CDR2 SYDVKM. CDR3 sequence (DNA): TGTGCCGGCAGTTTAGAAGGATTTAGCAATCAGCCCCAGCATTTT. It translates to CAGSLEGFSNQPQHF.

Only a few counts were recorded for this clonotype. The rearrangement uses TRBV9 and TRBJ2-1; 7 nucleotides agree with TRBD2. CDR1 and CDR2 (germline): SGDLS, YYNGEE. This CDR3 region has 16 residues. The trim removed 0 bases at V and 9 bases at J, leaving 12 bases unmatched. The CDR3 region is CASSVGSSGHTTEQFF. CDR3 bases: TGTGCCAGCAGCGTAGGGAGTAGCGGGCACACGACTGAGCAGTTCTTC.

This rearrangement joins TRBV7-2 to TRBJ2-3; TRBD2 aligns across 7 bases. The CDR3 sequence is 16 residues long. Unmatched junction bases numbered 5, after V lost 1 base and J lost 1 base. From germline, CDR1 is SGHTA and CDR2 FQGNSA. The chain's CDR3 is CASSLVATSGTDTQYF. The CDR3 coding sequence is TGTGCCAGCAGCTTAGTAGCCACTAGCGGCACAGATACGCAGTATTTT.

This clonotype occurred a few times. This chain links TRBV10-1 with TRBJ2-7; TRBD2 matches at 8 bases. The junction had 2 bases not matched to a gene; V was cut back by 0 bases and J by 1 base. The CDR3 loop spans 15 amino acids. CDR1 and CDR2 (germline): WNHNN, SYGVQD (reference sequence). CDR3 loop: CASSESSGGSYEQYF. DNA for the CDR3: TGCGCCAGCAGTGAGTCCAGCGGGGGATCCTACGAGCAGTACTTC.

The CDR3 coding sequence is TGTGCCAGCAGCGTTCAGGGTCCGTATGAAAAACTGTTTTTT. Protein product: CASSVQGPYEKLFF. This rearrangement joins TRBV7-9 to TRBJ1-4, with D possibly TRBD1 on 5 matching bases. V shed 5 bases and J shed 6 bases, with 13 bases lying between them. This CDR3 contains 14 residues. The germline CDR1 and CDR2 sequences are SEHNR and FQNEAQ (reference sequence).

The chain links TRBV28 to TRBJ2-7, with 7 bases identical to TRBD2. V was pared by 1 base and J by 4 bases, with 10 bases of the junction left unmatched. Germline assignment: CDR1 MDHEN and CDR2 SYDVKM. This CDR3 has 16 amino acids. The CDR3 DNA sequence: TGTGCCAGCAGTTTATCAAGCGGGATCGGGGTTTACGAGCAGTACTTC. It codes for CASSLSSGIGVYEQYF.

This clonotype was counted between two and nine times. V is TRBV5-1 and J is TRBJ2-5, with 7 bases identical to TRBD1. There are 13 residues in the CDR3. Germline V gene data show CDR1 as SGHRS and CDR2 as YFSETQ. J was trimmed by 2 bases and V by 5 bases; bases with no gene match: 3. The DNA of the CDR3 is TGCGCCAGCAGAACGGGACAGCAAGAGACCCAGTACTTC. This gives the protein CASRTGQQETQYF.

This clonotype was counted a few times. A much larger clone differs from this one at a single base, so this may be a read error. V and J are TRBV7-3 and TRBJ2-1; D is possibly TRBD1 or TRBD2 (5 bases each). Judging by the DNA end, TRBJ2-7 fits better; the J call may be wrong. Germline loops: CDR1 SGHTA, CDR2 FQGTGA. The CDR3 is 17 amino acids. The CDR3 DNA is TGTGCCAGCAGCTTAGACGGGACCCAGAGCTCCTACAATGAGCAGTACTTC. Its protein product is CASSLDGTQSSYNEQYF.

This rearrangement joins TRBV12-3 or TRBV12-4 to TRBJ1-2; perhaps TRBD1 as D (6 bases). There are 12 residues in the CDR3. The V end lost 4 bases, the J end lost 6 bases, and 9 bases lay between the germline ends. The CDR3 nucleotides are TGTGCCAGCAGTTATACAGGGAATGGCTACACCTTC. Encoded protein: CASSYTGNGYTF.

The table lists this clonotype with a few counts. The gene calls are TRBV3-1 and TRBJ2-7; TRBD2 might be the D (7 bases). The V end lost 5 bases, the J end lost 5 bases, and 19 bases lay between the germline ends. CDR1 is LGHDT and CDR2 is YNNKEL in the germline V gene (reference sequence). The CDR3 has 15 amino acids. The CDR3 here is CASSFEQGGRDEQYF. DNA of the CDR3: TGTGCCAGCAGCTTCGAACAGGGAGGGCGAGACGAGCAGTACTTC.

The rearrangement uses TRBV4-1 and TRBJ2-5, with 12 positions matching TRBD2. This CDR3 contains 17 residues. Per germline, CDR1 MGHRA and CDR2 YSYEKL. V lost 0 bases and J lost 3; bases outside the gene matches: 5. CDR3 in amino acids: CASSQERGLAGKETQYF. For the CDR3, the DNA is TGCGCCAGCAGCCAAGAACGAGGACTAGCGGGAAAAGAGACCCAGTACTTC.

J is TRBJ2-7 and V is TRBV6-1, with unresolved D. Germline V CDR1 and CDR2: MNHNS, SASEGT. The V and J ends lost 5 bases and 7 bases respectively, with 12 bases between them. The CDR3 extends over 12 amino acids. The CDR3 bases are TGTGCCAGCAGTCTGAGCTTGGGGGAGCAGTACTTC. This translates into CASSLSLGEQYF.

The rearrangement joins TRBV27 to TRBJ1-1, with D perhaps TRBD1 (6 bases). This CDR3 contains 14 residues. The V gene's germline CDR1 is MNHEY and CDR2 SMNVEV (reference sequence). Between the trimmed V and J ends, which lost 6 bases and 3 bases, there was a span of 14 bases. CDR3 in amino acids: CASRDQGPDTEAFF. Here the CDR3 DNA reads TGTGCCAGCAGGGATCAGGGGCCCGACACTGAAGCTTTCTTT.

This clonotype appeared once. One junction end does not reproduce the germline sequence, and a read error may be involved. The chain uses TRBV20-1 and TRBJ2-4; D might be TRBD1 or TRBD2, each matching 5 bases. The last part of the DNA fits TRBJ2-7 better; the J call may be wrong. This CDR3 contains 14 residues. Germline V gene sequence: CDR1 DFQATT, CDR2 SNEGSKA (reference sequence). The CDR3 DNA sequence: TGCAGTACTAGAGGGGACGGAGAATTGAACGAGCAGTACTTC. It translates to CSTRGDGELNEQYF.

This clonotype has just a few counts. One junction end disagrees with the germline gene, perhaps due to a read error. This chain uses TRBV5-1 with TRBJ2-2, with D possibly called TRBD1 or TRBD2 (5 bases each). The CDR3 consists of 14 residues. The germline V gene has CDR1 SGHRS and CDR2 YFSETQ. The CDR3 is CASSPGGNTGELFF. DNA of the CDR3: TGTGCCAGCAGCCCTGGGGGGAACACCGGGGAGCTGTTTTTT.

This clonotype was found a few times. The genes are TRBV6-5 and TRBJ2-7; 14 nucleotides agree with TRBD2. CDR1 is MNHEY, CDR2 SVGAGI, per germline. After removal of 1 base from V and 7 bases from J, the junction contained 9 bases not matched to a gene. The CDR3 consists of 17 residues. The CDR3 here is CASSYWEPGLAGVEQYF. CDR3 bases: TGTGCCAGCAGTTACTGGGAACCGGGACTAGCGGGAGTAGAGCAGTACTTC.

The rearrangement joins TRBV27 to TRBJ1-5, with TRBD1 as a possible D gene (5 bases). Germline assignment: CDR1 MNHEY and CDR2 SMNVEV (reference sequence). The V end was cut by 6 bases, the J end by 0 bases, with 18 bases between. The CDR3 runs to 17 residues. The CDR3 is CASSPTAQAYSNQPQHF. CDR3 nucleotides: TGTGCCAGCAGCCCTACCGCACAGGCCTATAGCAATCAGCCCCAGCATTTT.

The chain is built from TRBV9 and TRBJ1-4; D perhaps matches TRBD1 (6 bases). Germline V gene lookup returns CDR1 SGDLS and CDR2 YYNGEE. The CDR3 has 15 residues. V was pared by 3 bases and J by 4 bases, with 13 bases between. CDR3 nucleotide sequence: TGTGCCAGCAGCGCGATGGACAGATATAATGAAAAACTGTTTTTT. This encodes CASSAMDRYNEKLFF.

The V and J genes are TRBV12-2 and TRBJ2-4; the table names TRBD2, a call not compared with the DNA. With the DNA end fitting TRBJ2-7 better, the J assignment may be wrong. TRBV12-2 is flagged as a pseudogene. There are 20 residues in the CDR3. As DNA, the CDR3 is TGTGCAAGTCGCCTCAAGCCCGGGACTAGCGGGAGCGAGGCGTTTTACGAGCAGTACTTC. The encoded protein is CASRLKPGTSGSEAFYEQYF.

The sample holds one count of this clonotype. This sequence joins TRBV27 and TRBJ2-5; no clear D. The germline CDR1 and CDR2 sequences are MNHEY and SMNVEV (reference sequence). CDR3 length equals 13 residues. The ends were cut back, 10 bases at V and 11 bases at J, with 23 bases in the middle. For the CDR3, the DNA is TGTGCCACCAAGGGCCACCCTGGCGGTGAGCAGTACTTC. Translated: CATKGHPGGEQYF.

This chain joins TRBV7-2 and TRBJ2-3, with D unclear. Trimming pared 1 base from V and 9 bases from J, leaving 14 bases between. The CDR3 covers 14 residues. Looked up from germline, CDR1 is SGHTA and CDR2 is FQGNSA. DNA of the CDR3: TGTGCCAGCAGCTTAGACGGTGATCCCCTAACGCAGTATTTT. Protein: CASSLDGDPLTQYF.

This clonotype was seen a few times. J is TRBJ2-7 and V is TRBV10-3; maybe TRBD2 (6 bases). CDR1 is ENHRY and CDR2 is SYGVKD in the germline V gene. CDR3 length: 16 residues. The V end was cut by 2 bases, the J end by 7 bases, with 21 bases between. For the CDR3, the DNA is TGTGCCATCAGTGAGACCCGGGACTGGGGGGTCAATGAGCAGTACTTC. Amino acids: CAISETRDWGVNEQYF.

This chain joins TRBV28 and TRBJ1-2; the D gene is possibly TRBD1 (6 bases). CDR3 length equals 14 residues. The V and J ends lost 3 bases and 6 bases respectively, with 14 bases between them. The germline gives CDR1 MDHEN, CDR2 SYDVKM. Here the CDR3 reads CASSLEGTGNGYTF. CDR3 DNA: TGTGCCAGCAGTTTGGAGGGAACAGGGAATGGCTACACCTTC.

This clonotype was counted a few times. The chain employs TRBV5-1 and TRBJ2-1; unclear D gene. CDR1 and CDR2 from the germline V gene are SGHRS and YFSETQ. Trimming stripped 3 bases from V and 3 bases from J, with 19 bases between. This CDR3 is built from 17 residues. CDR3 amino acids: CASSSQILGNNYNEQFF. The CDR3 DNA sequence: TGCGCCAGCAGCTCCCAAATCTTAGGGAACAACTACAATGAGCAGTTCTTC.

The chain combines TRBV6-4 with TRBJ1-1; D possibly corresponds to TRBD1 (5 bases). Germline-derived CDR1 and CDR2 are MRHNA and SNTAGT. V shed 6 bases and J shed 3 bases, with 11 bases lying between them. The CDR3 runs 13 residues. CDR3 nucleotide sequence: TGTGCCAGCAGCGAGGGACGGGACACTGAAGCTTTCTTT. Its translation: CASSEGRDTEAFF.